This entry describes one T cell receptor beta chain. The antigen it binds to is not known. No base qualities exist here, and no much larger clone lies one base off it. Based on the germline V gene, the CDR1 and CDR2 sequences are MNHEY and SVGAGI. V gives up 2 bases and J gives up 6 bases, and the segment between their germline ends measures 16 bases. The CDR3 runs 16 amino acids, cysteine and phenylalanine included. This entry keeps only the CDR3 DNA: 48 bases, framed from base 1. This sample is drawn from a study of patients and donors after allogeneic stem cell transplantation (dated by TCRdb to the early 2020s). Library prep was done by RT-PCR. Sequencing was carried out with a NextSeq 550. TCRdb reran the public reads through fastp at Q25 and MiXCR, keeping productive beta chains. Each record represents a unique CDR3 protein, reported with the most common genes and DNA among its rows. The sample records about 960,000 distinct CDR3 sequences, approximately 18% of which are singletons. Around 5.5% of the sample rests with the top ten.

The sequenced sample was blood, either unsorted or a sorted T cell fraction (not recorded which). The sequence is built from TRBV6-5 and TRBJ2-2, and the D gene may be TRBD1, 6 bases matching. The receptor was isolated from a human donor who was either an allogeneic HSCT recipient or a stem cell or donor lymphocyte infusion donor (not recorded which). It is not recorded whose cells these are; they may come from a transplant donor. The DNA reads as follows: TGTGCCAGCAGTTACGTGGACAGTGGGCGGGCCGGGGAGCTGTTTTTT. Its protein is CASSYVDSGRAGELFF.